This TCR beta chain was sequenced during a study of control samples from healthy donors and cancer patients (dated by TCRdb to about 2020). Concerning this clone: The antigen this receptor binds is unknown. Base qualities are missing; no much larger clone stands one base away.

V was cut back by 5 bases and J by 0 bases, leaving a gap of 14 bases between them. The CDR3 starts with the cysteine, ends with the phenylalanine, and has 16 residues. The CDR3 DNA has 48 bases and is translated from base 1. CDR1 and CDR2 (SGHNT, YENEEA) derive from the germline V gene. Libraries were constructed by the immunoSEQ multiplex PCR assay. TCRdb holds this immuneACCESS table with in-frame rearrangements only. Some clones are missing; in checked studies, unresolved V genes explain under half, and the rest has no known cause. This sample has 200,000 to 250,000 clones in its table, and about 95% of those were observed once. About 1.6% of the sample comes from the top ten.

The chain uses TRBV11-3 and TRBJ2-1, with the D gene tentatively TRBD1 or TRBD2, based on 5 matching bases in each. Sequenced sample: blood. This TCR was recovered from a man aged 45-65 years in good health. The sequence in DNA is TGTGCCAGCAGCCCCCGGGGCTGGAGCTCCTACAATGAGCAGTTCTTC. This encodes CASSPRGWSSYNEQFF.